This TCR beta chain was documented in a study of OX40 agonist ivuxolimab in advanced cancers. Across the study: Ivuxolimab, an agonist antibody against OX40 (CD134), was given to patients.

General study points: Compared with others, partial responders at 0.1-3.0 mg/kg displayed clonal expansion among the lowest.

Regarding this clone: The antigen is unknown.

Some clones are missing from TCRdb's copy, which holds only in-frame ones; the method was immunoSEQ multiplex PCR. The sample shows over 90,000 clones, 80% to 90% of them seen only once. The germline V gene has CDR1 MNHEY and CDR2 SMNVEV (reference sequence). The CDR3 is made up of 16 amino acids. Deletions cut 4 bases from V and 0 bases from J, with 13 bases between. The sample consisted of CD4+ or CD8+ T cells sorted from blood, taken in a trial of the OX40 agonist ivuxolimab. This TCR was sampled from an adult with an advanced solid tumor such as melanoma, head and neck, liver or kidney cancer. The chain is built from TRBV27 and TRBJ2-1; the D gene is possibly TRBD2 (6 bases). CDR3 loop: CASSSPDGGSYNEQFF. For the CDR3, the DNA is TGTGCCAGCAGTTCGCCTGACGGGGGCTCCTACAATGAGCAGTTCTTC.